This T cell receptor (beta chain) is from a study of technical replicates of blood from a few donors. Measured with immunoSEQ multiplex PCR; TCRdb has only the in-frame clones, and not every one. Of more than 60,000 clones listed, 85% to 95% were seen once; the top ten hold 0.35% to 0.45%. CDR1 is MNHEY, CDR2 SVGAGI, per germline. The CDR3 consists of 16 residues. The junction had 11 bases not matched to a gene; V was cut back by 2 bases and J by 6 bases. The receptor was isolated from a human donor in good health. This chain joins TRBV6-5 and TRBJ2-7; TRBD1 matches 9 bases. The source material was T cells isolated from PBMCs. CDR3 bases: TGTGCCAGCAGTTACGATCGGTTGGGGACAGGGAGCGAGCAGTACTTC. Translated: CASSYDRLGTGSEQYF.